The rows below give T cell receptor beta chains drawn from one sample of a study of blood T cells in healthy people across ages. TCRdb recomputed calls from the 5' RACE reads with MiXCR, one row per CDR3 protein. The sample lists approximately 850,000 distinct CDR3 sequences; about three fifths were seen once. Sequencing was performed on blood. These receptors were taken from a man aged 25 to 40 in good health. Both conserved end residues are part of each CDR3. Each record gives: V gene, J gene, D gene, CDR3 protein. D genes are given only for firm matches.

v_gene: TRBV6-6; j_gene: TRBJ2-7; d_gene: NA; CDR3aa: CASRERQEYEQYF
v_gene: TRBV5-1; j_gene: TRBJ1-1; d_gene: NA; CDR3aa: CASSLDGVGAFF
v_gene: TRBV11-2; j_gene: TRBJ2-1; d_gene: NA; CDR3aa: CANSYPRGQFF
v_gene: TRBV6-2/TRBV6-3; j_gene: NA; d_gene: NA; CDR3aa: CASSRRERRGTQYF
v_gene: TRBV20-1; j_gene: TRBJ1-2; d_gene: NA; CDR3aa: CSAPDKGGPYGYTF
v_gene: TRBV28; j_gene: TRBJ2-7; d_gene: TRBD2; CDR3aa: CASSLYRTIAGEDEQYF
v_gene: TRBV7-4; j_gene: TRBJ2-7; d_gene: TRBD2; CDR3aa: CASSRGERGVEQYF
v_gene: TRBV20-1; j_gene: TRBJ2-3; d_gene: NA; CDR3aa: CSALLQLDTQYF
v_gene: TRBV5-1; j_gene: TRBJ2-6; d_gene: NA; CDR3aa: CASRARNTGPGANVLTF
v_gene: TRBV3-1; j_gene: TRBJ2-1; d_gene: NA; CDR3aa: CASSQGSRSYNEQFF
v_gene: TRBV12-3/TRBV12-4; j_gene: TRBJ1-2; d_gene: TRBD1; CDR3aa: CASSTGQAAHYGYTF
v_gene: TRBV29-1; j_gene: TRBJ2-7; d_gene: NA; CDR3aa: CSAIWGVTYEQYF
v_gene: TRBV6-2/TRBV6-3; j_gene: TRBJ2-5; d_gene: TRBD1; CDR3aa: CASSHGPDRYDGGTQYF
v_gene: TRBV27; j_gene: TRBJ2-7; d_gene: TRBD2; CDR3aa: CASSFAGVNYEQYF
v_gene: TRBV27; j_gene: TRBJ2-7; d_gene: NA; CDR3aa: CASSLSHRVWSYEQYF
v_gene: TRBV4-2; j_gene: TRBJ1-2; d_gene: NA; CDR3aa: CASSLTKFYGYTF
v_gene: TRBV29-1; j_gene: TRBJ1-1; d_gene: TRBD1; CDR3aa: CSVGTDRLGAEAFF
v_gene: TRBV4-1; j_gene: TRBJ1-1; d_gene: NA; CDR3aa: CASSPRTEGNTEAFF
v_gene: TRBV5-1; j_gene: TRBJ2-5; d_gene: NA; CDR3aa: CASSGNQETQYF
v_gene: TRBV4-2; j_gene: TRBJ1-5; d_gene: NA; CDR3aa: CASSLEPGNQPQHF
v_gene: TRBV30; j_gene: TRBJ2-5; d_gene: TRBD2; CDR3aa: CAGREIAGGQETQYF
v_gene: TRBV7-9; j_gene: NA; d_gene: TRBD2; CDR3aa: CASRGGGAYEQYF
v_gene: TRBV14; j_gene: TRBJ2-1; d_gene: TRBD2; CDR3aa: CASSQRSGSLSSYNEQFF
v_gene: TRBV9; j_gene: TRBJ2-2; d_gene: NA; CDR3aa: CASSVGGAGELFF
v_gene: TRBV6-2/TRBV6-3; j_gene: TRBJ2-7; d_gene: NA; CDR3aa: CASSYSGNNWYEQYF
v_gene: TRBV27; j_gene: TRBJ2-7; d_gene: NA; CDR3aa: CASSRGGSREQYF
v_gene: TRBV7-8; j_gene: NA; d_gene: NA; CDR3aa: CASSLVSGNYEQYF
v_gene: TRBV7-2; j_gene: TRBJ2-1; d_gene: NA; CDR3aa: CARSHRQVYSYNEQFF
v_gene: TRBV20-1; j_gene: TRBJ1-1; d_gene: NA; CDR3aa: CSARRQLNTEAFF
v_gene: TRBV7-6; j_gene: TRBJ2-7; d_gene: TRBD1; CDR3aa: CASSSMDRGLYEQYF
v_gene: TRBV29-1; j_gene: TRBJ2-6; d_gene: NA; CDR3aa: CSVSSSGGANVLTF
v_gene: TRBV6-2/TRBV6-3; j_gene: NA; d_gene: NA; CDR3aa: CASSYSRGYNEQYF
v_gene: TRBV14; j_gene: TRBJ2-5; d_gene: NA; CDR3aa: CASSQEGRLQETQYF
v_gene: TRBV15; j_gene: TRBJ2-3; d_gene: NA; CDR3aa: CATSRQGQVQDTQYF
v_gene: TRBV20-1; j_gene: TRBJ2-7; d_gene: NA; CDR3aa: CSASGVKTGMAGAAEQYF
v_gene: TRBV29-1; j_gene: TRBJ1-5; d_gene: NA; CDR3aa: CSVLGAFNQPQHF
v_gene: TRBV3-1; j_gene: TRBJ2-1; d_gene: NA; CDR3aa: CASSPIRGASNNEQFF
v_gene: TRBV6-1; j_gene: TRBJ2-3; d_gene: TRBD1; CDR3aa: CASNTGTGSTDTQYF
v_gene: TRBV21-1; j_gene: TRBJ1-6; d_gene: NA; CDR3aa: CASSRKSPLHF
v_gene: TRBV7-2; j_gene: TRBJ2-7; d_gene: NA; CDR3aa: CASSPQRGFRGDPYEQYF
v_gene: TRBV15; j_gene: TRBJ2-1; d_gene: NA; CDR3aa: CATSRDFGLETNEQFF